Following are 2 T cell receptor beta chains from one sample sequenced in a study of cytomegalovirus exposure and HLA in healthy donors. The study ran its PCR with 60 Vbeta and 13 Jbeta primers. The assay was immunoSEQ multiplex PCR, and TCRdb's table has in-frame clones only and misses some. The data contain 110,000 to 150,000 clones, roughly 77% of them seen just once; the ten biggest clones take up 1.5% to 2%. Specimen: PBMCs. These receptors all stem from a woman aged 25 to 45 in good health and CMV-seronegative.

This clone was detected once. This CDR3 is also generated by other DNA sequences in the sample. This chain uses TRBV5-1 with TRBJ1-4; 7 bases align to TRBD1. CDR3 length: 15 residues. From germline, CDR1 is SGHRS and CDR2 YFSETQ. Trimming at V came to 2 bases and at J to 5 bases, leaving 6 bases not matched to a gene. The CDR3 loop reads CASSLTTGANEKLFF. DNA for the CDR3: TGCGCCAGCAGCTTAACCACAGGGGCCAATGAAAAACTGTTTTTT.

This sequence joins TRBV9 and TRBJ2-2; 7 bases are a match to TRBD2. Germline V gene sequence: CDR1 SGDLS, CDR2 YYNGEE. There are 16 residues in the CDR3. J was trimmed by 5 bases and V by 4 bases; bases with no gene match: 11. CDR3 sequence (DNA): TGTGCCAGCAGCTCCCCTGCGGGAGAGGTGACCGGGGAGCTGTTTTTT. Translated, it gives CASSSPAGEVTGELFF.